Each of the 24 T cell receptor beta chains below was sequenced from the same sample in a study of T cell responses to AZD1222 COVID-19 vaccine. Profiling relied on immunoSEQ multiplex PCR, and the TCRdb table lists in-frame clones only, not all of them. The profile shows some 250,000 clones, 94% of them singletons. This material consisted of peripheral blood, taken 28 days after the second AZD1222 dose. Source of these receptors: an adult who received the AZD1222 COVID-19 vaccine.

The chain is built from TRBV5-8 and TRBJ1-5, with D hard to call. V lost 0 bases to trimming and J lost 6 bases, with 4 bases between them. The CDR3 runs to 12 residues. Per the germline V gene, CDR1 is SGHTS and CDR2 is YDEGEE. In DNA, the CDR3 is TGTGCCAGCAGCTTGGTACCTCAGCCCCAGCATTTT. Encoded protein: CASSLVPQPQHF.

The chain uses TRBV5-6 and TRBJ1-1; D unresolved. V was clipped by 0 bases and J by 1 base, with 10 bases between them. CDR1 SGHDT and CDR2 YYEEEE come from the germline V gene. CDR3 length equals 15 residues. CDR3 sequence (DNA): TGTGCCAGCAGCTTGGTTCCGGGGTCGAACACTGAAGCTTTCTTT. It encodes CASSLVPGSNTEAFF.

This rearrangement joins TRBV7-9 to TRBJ1-6, with 10 bases that match TRBD1. The CDR3 spans 15 residues. Trimming cost V 6 bases and J 7 bases; bases outside gene matches: 6. Per the germline V gene, CDR1 is SEHNR and CDR2 is FQNEAQ (reference sequence). The CDR3 protein is CASRSPGQGNSPLHF. DNA of the CDR3: TGTGCCAGCAGGTCTCCGGGACAGGGGAATTCACCCCTCCACTTT.

This sequence joins TRBV3-1 (or the pseudogene TRBV3-2) and TRBJ1-4, with D possibly matching TRBD1 (5 bases). Looked up from germline, CDR1 is LGHDT and CDR2 is YNNKEL (reference sequence). The CDR3 length is 16 residues. The V end lost 1 base, the J end lost 3 bases, and 12 bases lay between the germline ends. The CDR3 bases are TGTGCCAGCAGCCAAGCGGGGCGAACCGCTAATGAAAAACTGTTTTTT. Its protein is CASSQAGRTANEKLFF.

As concerns this clone: Other DNA sequences within the sample encode an identical CDR3. This sequence joins TRBV3-1 (or the pseudogene TRBV3-2) and TRBJ1-1; D remains ambiguous. CDR1 and CDR2 (germline): LGHDT, YNNKEL (reference sequence). The CDR3 runs 14 residues. V was shortened by 1 base and J by 0 bases, with 6 bases between the two germline ends. The CDR3 coding sequence is TGTGCCAGCAGCCAAGTCGGGGTGAACACTGAAGCTTTCTTT. Its translation: CASSQVGVNTEAFF.

This chain joins TRBV7-2 and TRBJ2-3; D may be TRBD2 (5 bases). Germline-derived CDR1 and CDR2 are SGHTA and FQGNSA. The ends were cut back, 5 bases at V and 9 bases at J, with 18 bases in the middle. The length of the CDR3 is 14 residues. This CDR3 is CASSPLVGAWTQYF. CDR3 nucleotides: TGTGCCAGCAGCCCACTAGTTGGCGCTTGGACGCAGTATTTT.

The chain is built from TRBV6-2 or TRBV6-3 and TRBJ2-7; TRBD2 matches 11 bases. V lost 5 bases, J lost 0 bases, and 15 bases stayed unmatched. This CDR3 spans 19 amino acids. Germline V gene lookup returns CDR1 MNHEY and CDR2 SVGEGT. The CDR3 protein is CASSDPMTSGTYVSYEQYF. The CDR3 DNA follows: TGTGCCAGCAGTGACCCCATGACTAGCGGGACTTACGTCTCCTACGAGCAGTACTTC.

A single count supports this clone. The V and J genes are TRBV29-1 and TRBJ2-3; 9 nucleotides align to TRBD1. Looked up from germline, CDR1 is SQVTM and CDR2 is ANQGSEA. Trimming took 7 bases from V and 5 from J; bases not matched to a gene: 4. This CDR3 has 12 amino acids. Written as DNA, the CDR3 is TGCAGCGCCGACAGGGGGAGAGATACGCAGTATTTT. This codes for CSADRGRDTQYF.

This rearrangement joins TRBV6-1 to TRBJ1-6; D gene ambiguous. The germline CDR1 and CDR2 sequences are MNHNS and SASEGT. CDR3 length: 14 amino acids. V was cut by 2 bases and J by 7 bases, with 9 bases left in between. The CDR3 nucleotides read TGTGCCAGCAGTGAACACAGCCTCAATTCACCCCTCCACTTT. The encoded protein is CASSEHSLNSPLHF.

This sequence joins TRBV27 and TRBJ2-7; 9 nucleotides line up with TRBD2. The V gene's germline CDR1 is MNHEY and CDR2 SMNVEV (reference sequence). Trimming cost V 5 bases and J 4 bases; bases outside gene matches: 9. The CDR3 loop spans 15 amino acids. CDR3 region: CASSPQRSGRYEQYF. The CDR3 nucleotides read TGTGCCAGCAGTCCCCAACGTAGCGGGAGATACGAGCAGTACTTC.

This rearrangement joins TRBV29-1 to TRBJ2-2; a weak D match, TRBD2 (5 bases). The V end lost 6 bases, the J end lost 0 bases, and 14 bases lay between the germline ends. CDR3 length: 15 amino acids. Germline loops: CDR1 SQVTM, CDR2 ANQGSEA. The CDR3 DNA reads TGCAGCGTCCGAGTCGGGGTGCCGAACACCGGGGAGCTGTTTTTT. Translated, it gives CSVRVGVPNTGELFF.

Remarks on this clone: The same CDR3 arises from other DNA sequences in this sample as well. The J gene is TRBJ1-5, the V gene TRBV7-2; D is ambiguous. V was trimmed by 3 bases and J by 2 bases, leaving 5 bases between them. The CDR3 runs 13 residues. Germline lookup yields CDR1 SGHTA and CDR2 FQGNSA. CDR3 bases: TGTGCCAGCAGCTTCGATGGCAATCAGCCCCAGCATTTT. Its protein is CASSFDGNQPQHF.

V usage is TRBV9 and J usage is TRBJ2-3, with TRBD2 identical over 8 bases. Germline loops: CDR1 SGDLS, CDR2 YYNGEE. Unmatched junction bases numbered 4, after V lost 2 bases and J lost 2 bases. There are 15 residues in the CDR3. The CDR3 here is CASSVSSGVTDTQYF. CDR3 DNA: TGTGCCAGCAGCGTCAGTAGCGGGGTCACAGATACGCAGTATTTT.

V gene TRBV14 combines with J gene TRBJ2-2; 10 positions agree with TRBD1. From germline, CDR1 is SGHDN and CDR2 FVKESK. V shed 0 bases, J shed 5 bases, and the junction held 3 bases outside the gene matches. The CDR3 consists of 16 residues. CDR3 amino acids: CASSQEWDRGTGELFF. DNA for the CDR3: TGTGCCAGCAGCCAAGAATGGGACAGGGGAACCGGGGAGCTGTTTTTT.

The chain recombines TRBV29-1 with TRBJ1-2; no definite D call. Trimming pared 0 bases from V and 4 bases from J, leaving 9 bases between. The CDR3 is 13 residues long. CDR1 and CDR2 (germline): SQVTM, ANQGSEA. CDR3 nucleotides: TGCAGCGTTGAAGACCGGGCCGTCTATGGCTACACCTTC. Protein: CSVEDRAVYGYTF.

V gene TRBV6-1 combines with J gene TRBJ1-4; D perhaps matches TRBD1 (6 bases). V was pared by 2 bases and J by 3 bases, with 16 bases between. There are 17 residues in the CDR3. The germline V gene has CDR1 MNHNS and CDR2 SASEGT. The CDR3 DNA follows: TGTGCCAGCAGTGAAAAATACTCAGGGGTGGCTAATGAAAAACTGTTTTTT. Translated, it gives CASSEKYSGVANEKLFF.

The genes are TRBV7-8 and TRBJ1-1, with TRBD1 matching 11 bases. Germline assignment: CDR1 SGHVS and CDR2 FQNEAQ. J lost 5 bases, V lost 4 bases, and 3 bases had no gene match. The CDR3 has 14 residues. The CDR3 region is CASSSGQGATEAFF. CDR3 nucleotide sequence: TGTGCCAGCAGCTCTGGACAGGGGGCGACTGAAGCTTTCTTT.

This clone appeared a few times. The rearrangement uses TRBV9 and TRBJ1-2; possibly TRBD1 for D (6 bases). This CDR3 region has 13 residues. Trimming removed 3 bases from V and 8 bases from J, with 14 bases in between. Per germline, CDR1 SGDLS and CDR2 YYNGEE. The CDR3 DNA follows: TGTGCCAGCAGCGCGGAACAGGGTATCGGCTACACCTTC. This sequence encodes CASSAEQGIGYTF.

The CDR3 DNA sequence: TGTGCCAGCTCACCACCTCGCCCGGGTCCGGGGGAGCAGTACTTC. Protein: CASSPPRPGPGEQYF. The chain links TRBV18 to TRBJ2-7; D is possibly TRBD2 (5 bases). Germline V CDR1 and CDR2: KGHSH, LQKENI. The V gene lost 0 bases and the J gene lost 7 bases, with 16 bases spanning the gap. CDR3 length: 15 amino acids.

The chain recombines TRBV28 with TRBJ2-1; the match to TRBD2 covers 8 bases. The CDR3 spans 17 residues. The V segment lost 1 base and the J segment 1 base; nucleotides outside the gene matches: 6. Germline loops: CDR1 MDHEN, CDR2 SYDVKM. The CDR3 DNA reads TGTGCCAGCAGTTTATTAACGGGGGGGCCTTCCTACAATGAGCAGTTCTTC. Translated: CASSLLTGGPSYNEQFF.

The genes are TRBV7-3 and TRBJ2-7; the D gene is possibly TRBD2 (5 bases). The germline V gene encodes CDR1 SGHTA and CDR2 FQGTGA. V lost 1 base and J 6 bases, leaving 16 bases between the germline ends. The CDR3 spans 15 residues. CDR3 loop: CASSLNPPGSSEQYF. CDR3 DNA sequence: TGTGCCAGCAGCTTAAACCCACCGGGGTCTAGCGAGCAGTACTTC.

CDR3 bases: TGTGCCAGCAGTAGAGTGGGTAGCGGGGTATATGGAGAGACCCAGTACTTC. Translation: CASSRVGSGVYGETQYF. The rearrangement uses TRBV27 and TRBJ2-5, with TRBD2 matching over 8 bases. The germline V gene encodes CDR1 MNHEY and CDR2 SMNVEV (reference sequence). The CDR3 covers 17 residues. The V segment lost 5 bases and the J segment 4 bases; nucleotides outside the gene matches: 15.

The chain couples TRBV12-3 or TRBV12-4 to TRBJ2-7; TRBD1 agrees at 7 bases. V lost 2 bases to trimming and J lost 6 bases; unmatched junction nucleotides: 1. The CDR3 runs to 12 residues. The CDR3 DNA reads TGTGCCAGCAGTTTAAACAGGGGCGAGCAGTACTTC. Its protein is CASSLNRGEQYF.

This chain connects TRBV24-1 to TRBJ2-1; TRBD2 matches 15 bases. V lost 4 bases to trimming and J lost 6 bases; unmatched junction nucleotides: 3. CDR3 length: 16 residues. Germline CDR1 and CDR2: KGHDR and SFDVKD. CDR3 coding DNA: TGTGCCACCAGTGACTCGGGACTAGCGGGAGGCAATGAGCAGTTCTTC. Amino acid sequence: CATSDSGLAGGNEQFF.